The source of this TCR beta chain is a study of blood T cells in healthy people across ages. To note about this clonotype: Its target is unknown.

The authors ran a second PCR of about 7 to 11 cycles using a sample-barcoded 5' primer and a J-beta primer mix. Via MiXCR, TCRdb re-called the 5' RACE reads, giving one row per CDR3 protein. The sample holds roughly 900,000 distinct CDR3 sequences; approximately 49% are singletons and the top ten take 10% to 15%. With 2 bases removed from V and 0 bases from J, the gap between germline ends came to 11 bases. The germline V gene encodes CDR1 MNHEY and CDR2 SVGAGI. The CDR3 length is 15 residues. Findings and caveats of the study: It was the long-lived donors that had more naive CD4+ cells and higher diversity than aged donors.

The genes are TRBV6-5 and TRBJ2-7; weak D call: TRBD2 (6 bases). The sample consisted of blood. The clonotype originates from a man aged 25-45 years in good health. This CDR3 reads CASSYMAGSSYEQYF. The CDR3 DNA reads TGTGCCAGCAGTTACATGGCGGGGAGCTCCTACGAGCAGTACTTC.